The 30 T cell receptor beta chains below come from one sample, sequenced in a study of OX40 agonist ivuxolimab in advanced cancers. TCRdb's table, derived via immunoSEQ multiplex PCR, lists solely in-frame clones and lacks some. The sample has some 60,000 clones, 70% to 90% seen once. This specimen was CD4+ or CD8+ T cells sorted from blood, taken in a trial of the OX40 agonist ivuxolimab. The receptors originated from an adult with an advanced solid tumor such as melanoma, head and neck, liver or kidney cancer.

The chain uses TRBV7-9 and TRBJ2-3, with no clear D. This CDR3 has 15 residues. V lost 2 bases and J 11 bases, leaving 20 bases between the germline ends. Germline CDR1 and CDR2: SEHNR and FQNEAQ (reference sequence). DNA of the CDR3: TGTGCCAGCAGCTTATTCAACCCGCGGCAAGCCCTGCAGTATTTT. This gives the protein CASSLFNPRQALQYF.

The V gene is TRBV6-4, the J gene TRBJ2-1, with TRBD2 matching 9 bases. Germline V lookup: CDR1 MRHNA, CDR2 SNTAGT. This CDR3 region has 17 residues. V was clipped by 6 bases and J by 5 bases; unmatched bases: 14. CDR3 bases: TGTGCCAGCAGCGCCCCGTCGGTAGCGGGAGAAGACAATGAGCAGTTCTTC. Protein: CASSAPSVAGEDNEQFF.

In the case of this clone: The junction differs from germline at one of its ends, possibly a read error. V is TRBV15 and J is TRBJ2-6, with D possibly matching TRBD1 (6 bases). The CDR3 length is 16 residues. CDR1 is LNHNV and CDR2 is YYDKDF in the germline V gene (reference sequence). In nucleotides, the CDR3 is TGTGCCACCGGCAGGGGACGCGACTCTGGGGCCAACGTCCTGACTTTC. As protein: CATGRGRDSGANVLTF.

This clone was seen only a few times. V gene TRBV19 combines with J gene TRBJ1-2; the D gene is possibly TRBD1 (5 bases). The CDR3 is 14 amino acids. Germline assignment: CDR1 LNHDA and CDR2 SQIVND (reference sequence). Trimming stripped 6 bases from V and 8 bases from J, with 19 bases between. The CDR3 sequence is CASRARQGLRGYTF. The CDR3 DNA is TGTGCCAGTAGGGCCCGCCAGGGCCTTCGGGGCTACACCTTC.

The V gene is TRBV28, the J gene TRBJ2-7; D uncertain. The ends were cut back, 6 bases at V and 0 bases at J, with 12 bases in the middle. CDR1 is MDHEN and CDR2 is SYDVKM in the germline V gene. The CDR3 length is 14 residues. CDR3 sequence: CASRSMYNSYEQYF. The CDR3 DNA reads TGTGCCAGCAGGTCTATGTATAACTCCTACGAGCAGTACTTC.

The chain links TRBV7-6 to TRBJ2-1; 10 positions agree with TRBD1. The junction had 7 bases not matched to a gene; V was cut back by 5 bases and J by 9 bases. The CDR3 spans 14 residues. Germline CDR1 and CDR2: SGHVS and FNYEAQ. The chain's CDR3 is CASSPQTGGSEQFF. The CDR3 DNA is TGTGCCAGCAGCCCACAGACAGGGGGCAGTGAGCAGTTCTTC.

This sequence joins TRBV28 and TRBJ1-4; no clear D. Trimming took off 3 bases at V and 6 bases at J, with 5 bases between the two ends. CDR1 is MDHEN, CDR2 SYDVKM, per germline. This CDR3 has 12 residues. The CDR3 DNA is TGTGCCAGCAGTTTGAGGGATGAAAAACTGTTTTTT. This encodes CASSLRDEKLFF. Full variable domain (rest looked up from reference TRBV28 and TRBJ1-4): DVKVTQSSRYLVKRTGEKVFLECVQDMDHENMFWYRQDPGLGLRLIYFSYDVKMKEKGDIPEGYSVSREKKERFSLILESASTNQTSMYLCASSLRDEKLFFGSGTQLSVL.

This chain connects TRBV2 to TRBJ2-3; possibly TRBD2 for D (6 bases). The CDR3 spans 15 residues. Germline V gene lookup returns CDR1 SNHLY and CDR2 FYNNEI. V lost 7 bases, J lost 3 bases, and 17 bases lay in between. This CDR3 reads CASTRGGLGTDTQYF. The CDR3 nucleotides are TGTGCCAGCACCCGCGGAGGGCTGGGGACAGATACGCAGTATTTT.

This chain uses TRBV6-1 with TRBJ2-1; 9 bases agree with TRBD1. Germline V CDR1 and CDR2: MNHNS, SASEGT. V shed 5 bases, J shed 5 bases, and the junction held 7 bases outside the gene matches. The CDR3 loop spans 15 amino acids. The chain's CDR3 is CASSLGQGSHNEQFF. The CDR3 region has the DNA TGTGCCAGCAGTTTGGGACAGGGATCCCACAATGAGCAGTTCTTC.

V usage is TRBV10-2 and J usage is TRBJ2-5; 8 bases fit TRBD1. This CDR3 has 16 amino acids. Germline-derived CDR1 and CDR2 are WSHSY and SAAADI. J gave up 2 bases and V 3 bases, and 8 bases lay outside the gene matches. This CDR3 is CASSDWGTGTQETQYF. The CDR3, as DNA: TGCGCCAGCAGTGACTGGGGGACAGGCACACAAGAGACCCAGTACTTC.

The genes are TRBV28 and TRBJ2-1; D gene uncertain. V dropped 6 bases and J dropped 3 bases, with 6 bases sitting between them. CDR1 is MDHEN and CDR2 is SYDVKM in the germline V gene. The CDR3 contains 12 residues. CDR3 sequence (DNA): TGTGCCAGCAGCATCAACTACAATGAGCAGTTCTTC. It encodes CASSINYNEQFF.

The CDR3 DNA reads TGTGCCAGCAGCGTAGGGGGATCCTCTGGAAACACCATATATTTT. This gives the protein CASSVGGSSGNTIYF. The chain carries TRBV9 and TRBJ1-3; D unclear. This CDR3 comprises 15 residues. Deletions cut 0 bases from V and 0 bases from J, with 7 bases between. From germline, CDR1 is SGDLS and CDR2 YYNGEE.

This chain connects TRBV9 to TRBJ2-7; D remains unclear. The V end was cut by 0 bases, the J end by 6 bases, with 10 bases between. Germline CDR1 SGDLS, CDR2 YYNGEE. The CDR3 consists of 13 residues. Written as DNA, the CDR3 is TGTGCCAGCAGCGTAGTACCCTTGAGCGAGCAGTACTTC. It encodes CASSVVPLSEQYF. Full variable domain (missing parts from reference TRBV9 and TRBJ2-7): DSGVTQTPKHLITATGQRVTLRCSPRSGDLSVYWYQQSLDQGLQFLIQYYNGEERAKGNILERFSAQQFPDLHSELNLSSLELGDSALYFCASSVVPLSEQYFGPGTRLTVT.

This clone came up a few times. The V call is TRBV19, the J call TRBJ1-2; TRBD1 is a possible D gene (6 bases). There are 13 residues in the CDR3. V dropped 11 bases and J dropped 0 bases, with 13 bases sitting between them. Germline values: CDR1 LNHDA, CDR2 SQIVND (reference sequence). This CDR3 reads CACGGSANYGYTF. The DNA for the CDR3 is TGTGCCTGTGGGGGCTCAGCTAACTATGGCTACACCTTC.

This rearrangement joins TRBV18 to TRBJ2-7; 7 bases align to TRBD1. This CDR3 is 14 amino acids long. Germline-derived CDR1 and CDR2 are KGHSH and LQKENI. The V and J ends lost 0 bases and 4 bases, in that order; junction bases with no gene match: 3. CDR3: CASSPPNRGYEQYF. The DNA for the CDR3 is TGTGCCAGCTCACCACCGAACAGGGGATACGAGCAGTACTTC.

The V gene is TRBV18, the J gene TRBJ2-1; the match to TRBD2 covers 7 bases. The CDR3 consists of 16 residues. CDR1 is KGHSH, CDR2 LQKENI, per germline. Trimming cost V 1 base and J 4 bases; bases outside gene matches: 7. CDR3 sequence (DNA): TGTGCCAGCTCACCACGCGGCGGGAGTAGTTACAATGAGCAGTTCTTC. Amino acids: CASSPRGGSSYNEQFF.

V usage is TRBV4-1 and J usage is TRBJ1-2; the D is unclear. This CDR3 has 15 residues. From germline, CDR1 is MGHRA and CDR2 YSYEKL. V lost 3 bases to trimming and J lost 3 bases, with 14 bases between them. The CDR3 reads CASSQGIGIDYGYTF. In DNA form, the CDR3 reads TGCGCCAGCAGCCAGGGCATAGGGATCGACTATGGCTACACCTTC.

V gene TRBV5-5 combines with J gene TRBJ1-5, with D maybe TRBD1 (5 bases). Germline CDR1 reads SGHKS; CDR2 reads YYEKEE (reference sequence). The length of the CDR3 is 15 residues. V was cut by 4 bases and J by 0 bases, with 11 bases left in between. CDR3 region: CASSQDSISNQPQHF. In nucleotides, the CDR3 is TGTGCCAGCAGCCAAGACAGTATTAGCAATCAGCCCCAGCATTTT. Complete variable domain (other parts from reference TRBV5-5 and TRBJ1-5): DAGVTQSPTHLIKTRGQQVTLRCSPISGHKSVSWYQQVLGQGPQFIFQYYEKEERGRGNFPDRFSARQFPNYSSELNVNALLLGDSALYLCASSQDSISNQPQHFGDGTRLSIL.

This clone appeared a single time. This sequence joins TRBV27 and TRBJ2-5, with D possibly TRBD2 on 5 matching bases. V gave up 4 bases and J gave up 5 bases, with 14 bases separating them. Germline V gives CDR1 MNHEY, CDR2 SMNVEV (reference sequence). This CDR3 comprises 14 residues. The CDR3 here is CASSSSTWRETQYF. CDR3 coding DNA: TGTGCCAGCAGTTCCTCGACTTGGAGGGAGACCCAGTACTTC.

This chain joins TRBV10-3 and TRBJ2-7; D unclear. Germline V gives CDR1 ENHRY, CDR2 SYGVKD. V lost 5 bases and J lost 7, with 9 bases in between. CDR3 length: 11 amino acids. The CDR3 protein is CAISSDREQYF. The CDR3 coding sequence is TGTGCCATCAGTTCCGATCGGGAGCAGTACTTC.

As for this clone: Since a much larger clone is just one base distant, this may be a read error. The rearrangement uses TRBV2 and TRBJ1-4; D is ambiguous. Germline CDR1 reads SNHLY; CDR2 reads FYNNEI. This CDR3 spans 11 amino acids. V lost 3 bases to trimming and J lost 8 bases, with 4 bases between them. CDR3 region: CASSDYEKLFF. The CDR3 DNA reads TGTGCCAGCAGTGATTACGAAAAACTGTTTTTT.

J is TRBJ1-2 and V is TRBV4-1, with a possible D match to TRBD1 (6 bases). The V end lost 1 base, the J end lost 7 bases, and 22 bases lay between the germline ends. This CDR3 comprises 17 residues. Germline V gene data show CDR1 as MGHRA and CDR2 as YSYEKL. CDR3 DNA sequence: TGCGCCAGCAGCCAAGCTCCTCGGGACCCTGTAGGGGGTGGCTACACCTTC. Its translation: CASSQAPRDPVGGGYTF.

In DNA form, the CDR3 reads TGTGCCAGTAGTCCGCCACTAGGAACACCGAGCTACGAGCAGTACTTC. It encodes CASSPPLGTPSYEQYF. The chain links TRBV19 to TRBJ2-7, with D possibly being TRBD2 (5 bases). This CDR3 spans 16 amino acids. CDR1 is LNHDA, CDR2 SQIVND, per germline (reference sequence). V shed 5 bases and J shed 3 bases, with 20 bases lying between them.

CDR3 sequence (DNA): TGTGCCAGCAGTTTATCTGGCCCAGGGTTTGGACAGCCCCAGCATTTT. Its protein is CASSLSGPGFGQPQHF. This sequence joins TRBV28 and TRBJ1-5, with D possibly TRBD1 on 5 matching bases. Germline CDR1 is MDHEN and CDR2 is SYDVKM. The V end was cut by 1 base, the J end by 7 bases, with 17 bases between. The CDR3 sequence is 16 residues long.

This clone was seen just once. The chain joins TRBV11-2 to TRBJ2-2; 7 positions agree with TRBD2. V dropped 2 bases and J dropped 7; count of bases not matched to a gene: 10. Germline V lookup: CDR1 SGHAT, CDR2 FQNNGV. The CDR3 length is 16 residues. The CDR3 sequence is CASSLRGREGGGELFF. CDR3 coding DNA: TGTGCCAGCAGCTTACGGGGGAGGGAAGGTGGCGGGGAGCTGTTTTTT.

J is TRBJ2-7 and V is TRBV19, with 8 bases aligning to TRBD2. With 0 bases clipped from V and 2 bases from J, the junction kept 6 bases outside the gene matches. CDR3 size: 16 residues. Per the germline V gene, CDR1 is LNHDA and CDR2 is SQIVND (reference sequence). Here the CDR3 DNA reads TGTGCCAGTAGTATAGATACGGCGGGAGGACCCTACGAGCAGTACTTC. This gives the protein CASSIDTAGGPYEQYF.

The rearrangement uses TRBV7-9 and TRBJ2-5; a possible D gene is TRBD2 (6 bases). This CDR3 has 14 residues. CDR1 is SEHNR and CDR2 is FQNEAQ in the germline V gene (reference sequence). Trimming stripped 6 bases from V and 10 bases from J, with 21 bases between. CDR3 sequence: CASSYWTGEKGQYF. CDR3 nucleotides: TGTGCCAGCAGTTACTGGACGGGGGAAAAGGGCCAGTACTTC.

The DNA for the CDR3 is TGTGCCAGCAGTAGTAGCGGGAGCAACAATGAGCAGTTCTTC. It yields the protein CASSSSGSNNEQFF. The genes are TRBV25-1 and TRBJ2-1; 9 nucleotides line up with TRBD2. The V gene's germline CDR1 is MGHDK and CDR2 SYGVNS. V was clipped by 5 bases and J by 5 bases; unmatched bases: 4. The CDR3 runs 14 residues.

V is TRBV30 and J is TRBJ1-1; possibly TRBD1 for D (6 bases). Germline V lookup: CDR1 GTSNPN, CDR2 SVGIG (reference sequence). With 1 base removed from V and 1 base from J, the gap between germline ends came to 16 bases. The CDR3 contains 16 residues. The CDR3 sequence is CAWSGGAGAKNTEAFF. The CDR3 DNA is TGTGCCTGGAGTGGGGGGGCAGGCGCTAAGAACACTGAAGCTTTCTTT.

This rearrangement joins TRBV7-8 to TRBJ2-7; 7 bases fit TRBD2. After removal of 5 bases from V and 5 bases from J, the junction contained 15 bases not matched to a gene. This CDR3 has 16 amino acids. Per germline, CDR1 SGHVS and CDR2 FQNEAQ. CDR3 sequence: CASSPGLGGSRNEQYF. The CDR3 DNA reads as TGTGCCAGCAGCCCAGGATTGGGCGGGAGCAGGAACGAGCAGTACTTC.